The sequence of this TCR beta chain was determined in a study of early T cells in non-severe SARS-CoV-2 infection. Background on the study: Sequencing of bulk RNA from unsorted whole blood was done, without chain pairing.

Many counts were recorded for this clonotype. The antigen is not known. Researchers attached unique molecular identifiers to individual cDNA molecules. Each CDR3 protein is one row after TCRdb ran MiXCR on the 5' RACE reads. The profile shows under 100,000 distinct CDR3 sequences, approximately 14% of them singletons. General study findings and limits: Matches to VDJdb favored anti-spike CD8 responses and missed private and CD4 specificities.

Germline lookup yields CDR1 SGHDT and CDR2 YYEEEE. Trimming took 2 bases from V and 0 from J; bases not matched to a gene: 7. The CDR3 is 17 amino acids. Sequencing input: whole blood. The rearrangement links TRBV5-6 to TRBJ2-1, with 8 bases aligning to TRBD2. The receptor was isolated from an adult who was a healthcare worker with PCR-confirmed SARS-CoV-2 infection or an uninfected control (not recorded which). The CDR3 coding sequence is TGTGCCAGCAGCTTTCTGGCCAGCGGGGGCTCCTACAATGAGCAGTTCTTC. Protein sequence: CASSFLASGGSYNEQFF. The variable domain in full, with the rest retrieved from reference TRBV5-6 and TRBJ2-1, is DAGVTQSPTHLIKTRGQQVTLRCSPKSGHDTVSWYQQALGQGPQFIFQYYEEEERQRGNFPDRFSGHQFPNYSSELNVNALLLGDSALYLCASSFLASGGSYNEQFFGPGTRLTVL.